The 4 T cell receptor beta chains below come from one sample, sequenced in a study of response to subunit inactivated influenza vaccine. TCRdb processed the RT-PCR reads anew with MiXCR; each CDR3 protein has one entry. Of hundreds of thousands of distinct CDR3 sequences in the sample, 10% to 15% are singletons; the top ten hold 10%. The specimen was PBMCs from blood, collected on the day of vaccination. The source is a man in his fifties who received an inactivated influenza vaccine.

The rearrangement links TRBV30 to TRBJ2-1; 9 bases agree with TRBD2. The germline CDR1 and CDR2 sequences are GTSNPN and SVGIG (reference sequence). This CDR3 is built from 16 residues. V shed 1 base, J shed 7 bases, and the junction held 11 bases outside the gene matches. CDR3 sequence reads: CAWSAGTSPGMNEQFF. The CDR3 DNA reads TGTGCCTGGAGTGCCGGGACTAGCCCCGGAATGAATGAGCAGTTCTTC.

This clonotype showed up many times. V usage is TRBV5-1 and J usage is TRBJ1-3; D may be TRBD1 (5 bases). Germline CDR1 reads SGHRS; CDR2 reads YFSETQ. The CDR3 sequence is 15 residues long. V was trimmed by 4 bases and J by 4 bases, leaving 15 bases between them. The DNA for the CDR3 is TGCGCCAGCAGCCGGGACCCGAGGTCCGGAAACACCATATATTTT. Amino acids: CASSRDPRSGNTIYF. The full variable domain, completed using reference TRBV5-1 and TRBJ1-3, is KAGVTQTPRYLIKTRGQQVTLSCSPISGHRSVSWYQQTPGQGLQFLFEYFSETQRNKGNFPGRFSGRQFSNSRSEMNVSTLELGDSALYLCASSRDPRSGNTIYFGEGSWLTVV.

V is TRBV11-2 and J is TRBJ2-7, with 7 bases lining up with TRBD1. J was trimmed by 6 bases and V by 3 bases; bases with no gene match: 2. CDR3 length: 12 residues. Germline V CDR1 and CDR2: SGHAT, FQNNGV. The CDR3, as DNA: TGTGCCAGCAGCTTCGACAGGGCCGAGCAGTACTTC. It yields the protein CASSFDRAEQYF.

The chain couples TRBV29-1 to TRBJ2-1; 12 bases fit TRBD2. After removal of 6 bases from V and 7 bases from J, the junction contained 13 bases not matched to a gene. CDR3 length: 16 residues. The germline V gene encodes CDR1 SQVTM and CDR2 ANQGSEA. CDR3 residues: CSVKASGGAGRNEQFF. The CDR3 region has the DNA TGCAGCGTCAAAGCTAGCGGGGGGGCAGGTAGAAATGAGCAGTTCTTC.